A single sample is the source of the 23 T cell receptor beta chains below, sequenced in a study of control samples from healthy donors and cancer patients. Profiled with immunoSEQ multiplex PCR; TCRdb holds only in-frame clones, not every one. Here the sample spans tens of thousands of clones, 70% to 90% being singletons. The sample comprised blood. The origin of the receptors is a man aged 25 to 45 in good health.

This chain joins TRBV5-5 and TRBJ2-7; possibly TRBD2 for D (6 bases). This CDR3 has 13 amino acids. Germline V gives CDR1 SGHKS, CDR2 YYEKEE (reference sequence). Trimming pared 2 bases from V and 6 bases from J, leaving 12 bases between. CDR3 in amino acids: CASSLGSGVEQYF. CDR3 DNA: TGTGCCAGCAGCTTAGGTTCGGGGGTCGAGCAGTACTTC.

CDR3 in amino acids: CASSPNNQPQHF. The DNA of the CDR3 is TGTGCCAGCAGTCCAAATAATCAGCCCCAGCATTTT. The rearrangement links TRBV27 to TRBJ1-5; D unclear. Looked up from germline, CDR1 is MNHEY and CDR2 is SMNVEV (reference sequence). With 5 bases removed from V and 4 bases from J, the gap between germline ends came to 6 bases. This CDR3 comprises 12 residues.

The V gene is TRBV7-2, the J gene TRBJ1-1, with 9 bases matching TRBD1. V gave up 3 bases and J gave up 3 bases; unmatched junction bases: 2. CDR1 and CDR2 from the germline V gene are SGHTA and FQGNSA. The CDR3 runs to 14 residues. CDR3 sequence: CASSFRTGDTEAFF. Written as DNA, the CDR3 is TGTGCCAGCAGCTTTCGGACAGGGGACACTGAAGCTTTCTTT.

V usage is TRBV7-9 and J usage is TRBJ2-1; D remains unclear. CDR1 and CDR2 (germline): SEHNR, FQNEAQ (reference sequence). The CDR3 runs to 13 residues. Trimming took off 3 bases at V and 6 bases at J, with 9 bases between the two ends. CDR3 loop: CASSLGYPNEQFF. The CDR3 DNA is TGTGCCAGCAGCTTGGGGTACCCCAATGAGCAGTTCTTC. Full variable domain (missing parts from reference TRBV7-9 and TRBJ2-1): DTGVSQNPRHKITKRGQNVTFRCDPISEHNRLYWYRQTLGQGPEFLTYFQNEAQLEKSRLLSDRFSAERPKGSFSTLEIQRTEQGDSAMYLCASSLGYPNEQFFGPGTRLTVL.

This clone was detected a few times. The chain links TRBV14 to TRBJ1-6; 7 nucleotides line up with TRBD1. V lost 5 bases to trimming and J lost 9 bases; unmatched junction nucleotides: 13. The CDR3 loop spans 16 amino acids. From germline, CDR1 is SGHDN and CDR2 FVKESK. This chain's CDR3 is CASSARQGRGSSPLHF. The CDR3 DNA reads as TGTGCCAGCAGCGCCCGACAGGGCCGGGGTAGTTCACCCCTCCACTTT.

The chain recombines TRBV3-1 (or the pseudogene TRBV3-2) with TRBJ1-5, with D possibly matching TRBD1 (5 bases). Trimming stripped 0 bases from V and 6 bases from J, with 9 bases between. Germline values: CDR1 LGHDT, CDR2 YNNKEL (reference sequence). The CDR3 totals 14 residues. The CDR3 region is CASSQDAGGQPQHF. The CDR3 DNA reads as TGTGCCAGCAGCCAAGATGCGGGGGGTCAGCCCCAGCATTTT.

The chain employs TRBV7-9 and TRBJ1-1; D is perhaps TRBD1 (6 bases). Trimming removed 5 bases from V and 0 bases from J, with 10 bases in between. The length of the CDR3 is 14 residues. Germline V gene lookup returns CDR1 SEHNR and CDR2 FQNEAQ (reference sequence). The CDR3 is CASSHGGLNTEAFF. The CDR3, as DNA: TGTGCCAGCAGCCACGGGGGCCTGAACACTGAAGCTTTCTTT.

At least ten counts were recorded for this clone. The rearrangement uses TRBV4-2 and TRBJ2-2; 10 bases fit TRBD2. J gave up 7 bases and V 5 bases, and 7 bases lay outside the gene matches. The CDR3 is 15 residues long. The germline V gene encodes CDR1 LGHNA and CDR2 YNFKEQ. The CDR3 region is CASSALAGLDGELFF. The CDR3 nucleotides read TGTGCCAGCAGCGCACTAGCGGGGCTGGACGGGGAGCTGTTTTTT.

V and J are TRBV5-6 and TRBJ2-7, with 9 bases lining up with TRBD1. Germline CDR1 reads SGHDT; CDR2 reads YYEEEE. The trim removed 2 bases at V and 3 bases at J, leaving 6 bases unmatched. The CDR3 has 15 residues. The CDR3 DNA reads TGTGCCAGCAGCTTAGAGGACAGGGGAGGCTACGAGCAGTACTTC. Encoded protein: CASSLEDRGGYEQYF.

This rearrangement joins TRBV27 to TRBJ1-2; possibly TRBD1 for D (6 bases). The CDR3 has 13 amino acids. The V gene's germline CDR1 is MNHEY and CDR2 SMNVEV (reference sequence). Between the trimmed V and J ends, which lost 5 bases and 4 bases, there was a span of 11 bases. CDR3 sequence (DNA): TGTGCCAGCAGTCCAACAGGGCCCTATGGCTACACCTTC. Its translation: CASSPTGPYGYTF.

Only a few counts were recorded for this clone. The J gene is TRBJ2-7, the V gene TRBV28; 10 bases agree with TRBD1. This CDR3 spans 15 amino acids. Unmatched junction bases numbered 8, after V lost 6 bases and J lost 3 bases. Germline-derived CDR1 and CDR2 are MDHEN and SYDVKM. Here the CDR3 reads CASSVIGTGVYEQYF. CDR3 nucleotides: TGTGCCAGCAGCGTAATCGGGACAGGGGTCTACGAGCAGTACTTC.

The chain carries TRBV28 and TRBJ2-7, with D possibly matching TRBD1 (6 bases). Germline V gene data show CDR1 as MDHEN and CDR2 as SYDVKM. Trimming stripped 6 bases from V and 10 bases from J, with 19 bases between. The CDR3 length is 13 residues. The CDR3 region is CASRPTGIPLQYF. In DNA form, the CDR3 reads TGTGCCAGCAGGCCCACAGGGATCCCTCTACAGTACTTC.

The rearrangement joins TRBV6-1 to TRBJ1-3, with TRBD1 matching 10 bases. Germline values: CDR1 MNHNS, CDR2 SASEGT. The CDR3 is 16 amino acids. With 0 bases clipped from V and 2 bases from J, the junction kept 1 base outside the gene matches. The chain's CDR3 is CASSEAGTGAGNTIYF. The CDR3, as DNA: TGTGCCAGCAGTGAAGCGGGGACAGGGGCTGGAAACACCATATATTTT.

The chain combines TRBV6-1 with TRBJ2-1; D gene uncertain. The CDR3 is made up of 11 amino acids. The germline V and J ends were trimmed by 0 bases and 10 bases, with 4 bases remaining between them. Germline V gives CDR1 MNHNS, CDR2 SASEGT. In DNA, the CDR3 is TGTGCCAGCAGTGAAGCATGGGAGCAGTTCTTC. Encoded protein: CASSEAWEQFF.

By proportion, this clone is medium-sized. The rearrangement uses TRBV7-8 and TRBJ1-1; D is possibly TRBD1 (6 bases). The CDR3 has 13 residues. Germline assignment: CDR1 SGHVS and CDR2 FQNEAQ. Between the trimmed V and J ends, which lost 5 bases and 7 bases, there was a span of 14 bases. CDR3 DNA sequence: TGTGCCAGCAGCCCCGACAGGACGAATGAAGCTTTCTTT. It is translated as CASSPDRTNEAFF.

The chain recombines TRBV7-9 with TRBJ1-2; 8 positions match TRBD1. The CDR3 covers 16 residues. With 4 bases clipped from V and 2 bases from J, the junction kept 9 bases outside the gene matches. Germline V gene sequence: CDR1 SEHNR, CDR2 FQNEAQ (reference sequence). DNA of the CDR3: TGTGCCAGCAGCTCGACACACAGGGGGTTCAACTATGGCTACACCTTC. This gives the protein CASSSTHRGFNYGYTF.

The chain recombines TRBV10-2 with TRBJ1-6, with D maybe TRBD1 (6 bases). The CDR3 totals 15 residues. Germline-derived CDR1 and CDR2 are WSHSY and SAAADI. V was trimmed by 3 bases and J by 4 bases, leaving 10 bases between them. The CDR3 loop reads CASSEETGYNSPLHF. CDR3 DNA: TGCGCCAGCAGTGAAGAGACAGGTTATAATTCACCCCTCCACTTT.

The rearrangement uses TRBV7-6 and TRBJ1-1; a possible D gene is TRBD1 (5 bases). With 1 base removed from V and 3 bases from J, the gap between germline ends came to 15 bases. The CDR3 spans 16 residues. Germline values: CDR1 SGHVS, CDR2 FNYEAQ. The DNA of the CDR3 is TGTGCCAGCAGCTTAGATCAAGGGGTAAGAGACACTGAAGCTTTCTTT. Its protein is CASSLDQGVRDTEAFF.

This rearrangement joins TRBV3-1 (or the pseudogene TRBV3-2) to TRBJ1-5; possibly TRBD1 for D (5 bases). The CDR3 contains 16 residues. Germline V CDR1 and CDR2: LGHDT, YNNKEL (reference sequence). The V end lost 0 bases, the J end lost 5 bases, and 14 bases lay between the germline ends. In DNA form, the CDR3 reads TGTGCCAGCAGCCAAGATGGGGGGAGGGGCCATCAGCCCCAGCATTTT. Protein: CASSQDGGRGHQPQHF.

The chain is built from TRBV2 and TRBJ2-1; 12 nucleotides align to TRBD2. Germline CDR1 and CDR2: SNHLY and FYNNEI. CDR3 length: 17 residues. The trim removed 3 bases at V and 6 bases at J, leaving 9 bases unmatched. CDR3 loop: CASSDPGLAGIFNEQFF. In DNA form, the CDR3 reads TGTGCCAGCAGTGACCCGGGACTAGCGGGTATTTTCAATGAGCAGTTCTTC.

This sequence joins TRBV28 and TRBJ2-3; 12 nucleotides agree with TRBD2. The CDR3 is 16 amino acids. The junction had 7 bases not matched to a gene; V was cut back by 5 bases and J by 4 bases. In germline, CDR1 is MDHEN, CDR2 SYDVKM. CDR3 in DNA: TGTGCCAGCAGTCGAGGATCTAGCGGGGGGGCAGATACGCAGTATTTT. Translated, it gives CASSRGSSGGADTQYF.

This clone occurred once. This chain links TRBV9 with TRBJ1-3, with unresolved D. There are 15 residues in the CDR3. V lost 1 base to trimming and J lost 0 bases, with 8 bases between them. CDR1 SGDLS and CDR2 YYNGEE come from the germline V gene. The CDR3 loop reads CASSVTPSSGNTIYF. CDR3 nucleotide sequence: TGTGCCAGCAGCGTAACGCCTAGCTCTGGAAACACCATATATTTT.

V gene TRBV7-2 combines with J gene TRBJ1-6, with D unclear. V gave up 8 bases and J gave up 0 bases, with 8 bases separating them. The germline V gene has CDR1 SGHTA and CDR2 FQGNSA. This CDR3 contains 14 residues. The CDR3 coding sequence is TGTGCCAGCGCAGGTGGCTCCTATAATTCACCCCTCCACTTT. This translates into CASAGGSYNSPLHF. The full variable domain, with the rest looked up from reference TRBV7-2 and TRBJ1-6, is GAGVSQSPSNKVTEKGKDVELRCDPISGHTALYWYRQSLGQGLEFLIYFQGNSAPDKSGLPSDRFSAERTGGSVSTLTIQRTQQEDSAVYLCASAGGSYNSPLHFGNGTRLTVT.